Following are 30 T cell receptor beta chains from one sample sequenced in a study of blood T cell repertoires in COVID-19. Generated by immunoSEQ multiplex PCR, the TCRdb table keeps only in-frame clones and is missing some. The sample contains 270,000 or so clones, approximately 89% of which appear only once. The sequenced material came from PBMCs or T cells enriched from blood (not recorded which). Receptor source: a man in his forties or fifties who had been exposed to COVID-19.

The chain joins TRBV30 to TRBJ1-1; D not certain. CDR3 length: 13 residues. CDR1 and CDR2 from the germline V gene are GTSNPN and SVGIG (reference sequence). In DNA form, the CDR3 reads TGTGCGGCGGGGAGGAGGTCGAACACTGAAGCTTTCTTT. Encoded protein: CAAGRRSNTEAFF.

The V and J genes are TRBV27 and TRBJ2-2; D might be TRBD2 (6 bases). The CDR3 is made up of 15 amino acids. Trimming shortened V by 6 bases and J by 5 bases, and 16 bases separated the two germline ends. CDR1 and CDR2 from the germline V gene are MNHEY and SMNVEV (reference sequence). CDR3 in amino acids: CASSRTGTGTGELFF. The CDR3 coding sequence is TGTGCCAGCAGCCGAACCGGGACTGGGACCGGGGAGCTGTTTTTT.

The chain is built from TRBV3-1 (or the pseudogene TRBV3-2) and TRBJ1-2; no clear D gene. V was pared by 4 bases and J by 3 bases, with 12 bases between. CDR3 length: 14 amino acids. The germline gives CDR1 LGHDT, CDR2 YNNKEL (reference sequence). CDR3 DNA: TGTGCCAGCAGCCCTCACGACATATACTATGGCTACACCTTC. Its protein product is CASSPHDIYYGYTF.

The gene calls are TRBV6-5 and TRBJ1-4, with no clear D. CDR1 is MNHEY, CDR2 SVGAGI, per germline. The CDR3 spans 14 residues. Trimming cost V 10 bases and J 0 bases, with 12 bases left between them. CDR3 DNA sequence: TGTGCCACCTCTGTAACTCCAACTAATGAAAAACTGTTTTTT. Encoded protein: CATSVTPTNEKLFF.

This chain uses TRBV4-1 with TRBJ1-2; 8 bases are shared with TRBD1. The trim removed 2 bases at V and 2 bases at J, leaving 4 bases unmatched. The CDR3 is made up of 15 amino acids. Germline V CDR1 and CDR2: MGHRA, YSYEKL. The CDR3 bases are TGCGCCAGCAGCCAACCCGACAGGGGCAACTATGGCTACACCTTC. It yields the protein CASSQPDRGNYGYTF.

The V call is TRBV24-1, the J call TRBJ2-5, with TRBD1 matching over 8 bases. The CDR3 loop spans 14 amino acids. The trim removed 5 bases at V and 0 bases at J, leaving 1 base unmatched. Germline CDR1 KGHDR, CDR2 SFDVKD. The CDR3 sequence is CATSVTGDQETQYF. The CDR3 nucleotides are TGTGCCACCAGTGTGACAGGGGACCAAGAGACCCAGTACTTC.

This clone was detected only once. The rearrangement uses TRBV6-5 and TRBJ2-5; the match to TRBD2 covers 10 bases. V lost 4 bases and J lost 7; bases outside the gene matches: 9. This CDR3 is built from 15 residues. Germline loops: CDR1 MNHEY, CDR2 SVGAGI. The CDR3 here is CASSSGLAAMGTQYF. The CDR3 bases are TGTGCCAGCAGTTCTGGACTAGCGGCGATGGGGACCCAGTACTTC.

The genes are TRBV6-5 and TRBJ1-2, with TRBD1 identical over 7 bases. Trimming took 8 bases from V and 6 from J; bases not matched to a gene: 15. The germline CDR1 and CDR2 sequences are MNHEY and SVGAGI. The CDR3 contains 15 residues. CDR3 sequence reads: CASPLYRGKEHGYTF. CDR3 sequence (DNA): TGTGCCAGCCCTCTTTACAGGGGAAAAGAGCATGGCTACACCTTC.

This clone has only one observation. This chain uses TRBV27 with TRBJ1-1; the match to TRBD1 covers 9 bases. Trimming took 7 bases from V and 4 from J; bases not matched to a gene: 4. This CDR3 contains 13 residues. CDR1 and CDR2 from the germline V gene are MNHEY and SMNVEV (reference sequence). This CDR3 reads CASTGQGITEAFF. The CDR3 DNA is TGTGCCAGCACCGGACAGGGGATCACTGAAGCTTTCTTT.

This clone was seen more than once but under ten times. CDR3 residues: CASSNLGTSTDTQYF. The CDR3 DNA is TGTGCCAGCAGCAACCTCGGGACTTCCACAGATACGCAGTATTTT. The V and J genes are TRBV9 and TRBJ2-3; maybe TRBD2 (6 bases). Germline V gives CDR1 SGDLS, CDR2 YYNGEE. The CDR3 contains 15 residues. V was clipped by 4 bases and J by 2 bases, with 14 bases between them.

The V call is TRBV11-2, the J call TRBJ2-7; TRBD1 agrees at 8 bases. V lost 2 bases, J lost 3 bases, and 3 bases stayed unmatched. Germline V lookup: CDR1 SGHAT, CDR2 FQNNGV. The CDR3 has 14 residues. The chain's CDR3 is CASSLPGQVYEQYF. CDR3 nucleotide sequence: TGTGCCAGCAGCTTACCGGGACAGGTCTACGAGCAGTACTTC.

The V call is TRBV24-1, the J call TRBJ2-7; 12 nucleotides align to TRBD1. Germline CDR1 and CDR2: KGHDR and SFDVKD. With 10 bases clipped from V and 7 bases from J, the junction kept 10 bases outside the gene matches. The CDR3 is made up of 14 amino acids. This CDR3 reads CATSDGTGGEEQYF. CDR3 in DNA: TGTGCCACTTCTGACGGGACAGGGGGCGAAGAGCAGTACTTC.

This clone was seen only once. The CDR3 nucleotides are TGTGCCAGCAGTCATACAGGGGTCTATAATTCACCCCTCCACTTT. It yields the protein CASSHTGVYNSPLHF. V gene TRBV5-6 combines with J gene TRBJ1-6; 7 bases match TRBD1. This CDR3 spans 15 amino acids. CDR1 SGHDT and CDR2 YYEEEE come from the germline V gene. V was pared by 5 bases and J by 3 bases, with 5 bases of the junction left unmatched.

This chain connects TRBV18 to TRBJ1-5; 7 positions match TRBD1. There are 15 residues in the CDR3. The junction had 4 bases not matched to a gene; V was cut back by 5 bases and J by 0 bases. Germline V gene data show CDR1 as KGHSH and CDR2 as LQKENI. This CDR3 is CASSLDRFSNQPQHF. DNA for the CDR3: TGTGCCAGCTCATTGGACAGGTTTAGCAATCAGCCCCAGCATTTT.

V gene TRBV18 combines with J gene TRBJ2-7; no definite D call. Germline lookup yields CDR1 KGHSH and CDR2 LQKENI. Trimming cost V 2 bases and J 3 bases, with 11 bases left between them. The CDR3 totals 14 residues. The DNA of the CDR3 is TGTGCCAGCTCACCAAGTAGTCAAATCTACGAGCAGTACTTC. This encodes CASSPSSQIYEQYF. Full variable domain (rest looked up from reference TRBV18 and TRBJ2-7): NAGVMQNPRHLVRRRGQEARLRCSPMKGHSHVYWYRQLPEEGLKFMVYLQKENIIDESGMPKERFSAEFPKEGPSILRIQQVVRGDSAAYFCASSPSSQIYEQYFGPGTRLTVT.

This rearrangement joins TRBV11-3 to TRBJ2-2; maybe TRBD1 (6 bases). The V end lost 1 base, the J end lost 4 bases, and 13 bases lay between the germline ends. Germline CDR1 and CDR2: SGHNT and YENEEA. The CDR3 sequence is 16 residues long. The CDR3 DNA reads TGTGCCAGCAGCTTAGTACGAGGGGACATCACCGGGGAGCTGTTTTTT. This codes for CASSLVRGDITGELFF. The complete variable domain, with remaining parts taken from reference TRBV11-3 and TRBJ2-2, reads EAGVVQSPRYKIIEKKQPVAFWCNPISGHNTLYWYLQNLGQGPELLIRYENEEAVDDSQLPKDRFSAERLKGVDSTLKIQPAELGDSAVYLCASSLVRGDITGELFFGEGSRLTVL.

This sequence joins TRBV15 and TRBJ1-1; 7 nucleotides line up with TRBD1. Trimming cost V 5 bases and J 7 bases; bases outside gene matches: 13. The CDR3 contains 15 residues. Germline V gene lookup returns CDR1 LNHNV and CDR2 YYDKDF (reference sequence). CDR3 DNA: TGTGCCACCAGCTTTACCCAGACAGGGTGGAGTGAAGCTTTCTTT. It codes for CATSFTQTGWSEAFF. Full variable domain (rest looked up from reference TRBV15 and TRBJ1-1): DAMVIQNPRYQVTQFGKPVTLSCSQTLNHNVMYWYQQKSSQAPKLLFHYYDKDFNNEADTPDNFQSRRPNTSFCFLDIRSPGLGDTAMYLCATSFTQTGWSEAFFGQGTRLTVV.

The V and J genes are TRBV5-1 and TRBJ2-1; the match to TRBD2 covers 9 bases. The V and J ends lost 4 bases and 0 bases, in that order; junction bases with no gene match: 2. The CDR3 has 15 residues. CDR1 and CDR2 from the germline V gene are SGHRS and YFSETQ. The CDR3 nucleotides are TGCGCCAGCAGCATGACTAGCGGCTCCTACAATGAGCAGTTCTTC. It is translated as CASSMTSGSYNEQFF. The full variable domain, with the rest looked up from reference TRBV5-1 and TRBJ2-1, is KAGVTQTPRYLIKTRGQQVTLSCSPISGHRSVSWYQQTPGQGLQFLFEYFSETQRNKGNFPGRFSGRQFSNSRSEMNVSTLELGDSALYLCASSMTSGSYNEQFFGPGTRLTVL.

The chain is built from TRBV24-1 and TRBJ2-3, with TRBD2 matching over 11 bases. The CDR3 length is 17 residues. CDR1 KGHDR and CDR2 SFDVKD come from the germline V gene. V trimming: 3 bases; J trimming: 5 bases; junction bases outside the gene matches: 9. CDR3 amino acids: CATSDPSTSGNLDTQYF. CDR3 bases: TGTGCCACCAGTGATCCTTCGACTAGCGGGAATCTAGATACGCAGTATTTT.

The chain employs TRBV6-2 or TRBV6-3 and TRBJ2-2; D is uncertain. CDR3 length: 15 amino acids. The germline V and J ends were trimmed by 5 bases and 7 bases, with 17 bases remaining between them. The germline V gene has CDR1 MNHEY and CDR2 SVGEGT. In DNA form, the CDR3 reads TGTGCCAGCAGTACAACACCGCAACGACACGGGGAGCTGTTTTTT. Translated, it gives CASSTTPQRHGELFF.

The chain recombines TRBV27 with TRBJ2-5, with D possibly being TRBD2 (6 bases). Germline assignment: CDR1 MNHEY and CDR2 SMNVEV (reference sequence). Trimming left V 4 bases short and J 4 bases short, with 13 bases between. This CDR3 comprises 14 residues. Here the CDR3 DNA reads TGTGCCAGCAGTTCTCTGGGGGGAGGAGAGACCCAGTACTTC. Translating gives CASSSLGGGETQYF.

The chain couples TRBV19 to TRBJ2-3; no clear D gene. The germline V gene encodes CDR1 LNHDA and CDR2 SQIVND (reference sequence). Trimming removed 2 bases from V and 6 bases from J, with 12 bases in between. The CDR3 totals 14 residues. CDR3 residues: CASSINSGWDTQYF. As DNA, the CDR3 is TGTGCCAGTAGTATAAACAGTGGCTGGGATACGCAGTATTTT.

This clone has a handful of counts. The CDR3 nucleotides are TGTGCCAGCAGCTTAGCGCCAGGCCCCCGGACTGAAGCTTTCTTT. This codes for CASSLAPGPRTEAFF. The chain couples TRBV7-2 to TRBJ1-1; D gene ambiguous. Trimming took off 0 bases at V and 5 bases at J, with 13 bases between the two ends. Germline-derived CDR1 and CDR2 are SGHTA and FQGNSA. The CDR3 sequence is 15 residues long.

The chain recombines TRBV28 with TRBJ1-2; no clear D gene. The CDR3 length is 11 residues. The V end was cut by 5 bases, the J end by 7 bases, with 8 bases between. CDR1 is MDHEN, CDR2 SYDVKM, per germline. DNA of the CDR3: TGTGCCAGCAGTACCGCCAGTGGCTACACCTTC. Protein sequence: CASSTASGYTF.

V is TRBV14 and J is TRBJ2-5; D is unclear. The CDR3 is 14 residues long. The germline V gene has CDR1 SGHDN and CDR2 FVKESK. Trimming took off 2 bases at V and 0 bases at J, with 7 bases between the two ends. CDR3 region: CASSQTRDQETQYF. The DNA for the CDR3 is TGTGCCAGCAGCCAAACTCGGGACCAAGAGACCCAGTACTTC.

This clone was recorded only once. CDR3 nucleotide sequence: TGTGCCAGCAGTTACTCGCACAGCTATGGCTACACCTTC. Its translation is CASSYSHSYGYTF. The rearrangement joins TRBV6-5 to TRBJ1-2, with D unclear. This CDR3 region has 13 residues. Trimming removed 0 bases from V and 4 bases from J, with 6 bases in between. Looked up from germline, CDR1 is MNHEY and CDR2 is SVGAGI.

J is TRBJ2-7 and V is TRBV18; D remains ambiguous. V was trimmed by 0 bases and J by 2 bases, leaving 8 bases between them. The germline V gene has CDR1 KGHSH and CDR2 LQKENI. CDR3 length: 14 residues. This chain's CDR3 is CASSPPLQTYEQYF. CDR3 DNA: TGTGCCAGCTCACCACCGCTCCAGACCTACGAGCAGTACTTC.

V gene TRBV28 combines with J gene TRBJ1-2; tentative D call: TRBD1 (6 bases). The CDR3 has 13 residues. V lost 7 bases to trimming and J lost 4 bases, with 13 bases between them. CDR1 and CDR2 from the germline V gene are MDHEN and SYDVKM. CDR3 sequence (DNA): TGTGCCAGCATCCCGGGGGGCGGCTATGGCTACACCTTC. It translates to CASIPGGGYGYTF.

In DNA, the CDR3 is TGTGCCAGCAGCGAAATACAGGACAGGGAGGAGGACGGCTACACCTTC. Its protein product is CASSEIQDREEDGYTF. The chain links TRBV13 to TRBJ1-2; 8 bases align to TRBD1. V lost 5 bases to trimming and J lost 8 bases; unmatched junction nucleotides: 16. The CDR3 is 16 residues long. CDR1 is PRHDT and CDR2 is FYEKMQ in the germline V gene (reference sequence).

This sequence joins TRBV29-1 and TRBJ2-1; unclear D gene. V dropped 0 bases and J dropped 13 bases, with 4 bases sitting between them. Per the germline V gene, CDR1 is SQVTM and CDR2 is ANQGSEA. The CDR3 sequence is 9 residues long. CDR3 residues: CSVEESQFF. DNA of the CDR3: TGCAGCGTTGAAGAATCTCAGTTCTTC.